These T cell receptor beta chains were read from a single sample in a study of T cell repertoires in cytomegalovirus infection. TCRdb reprocessed the reads with MiXCR, giving one entry per CDR3 protein. Altogether approximately 170,000 distinct CDR3 sequences are present, 17% being singletons, with the ten largest covering around 19%. The sample consisted of CD8+ T cells from PBMCs. These receptors were collected from a human donor in good health (CMV status not recorded). Some clones in this sample may be carry-over from other donors' samples. Both conserved end residues are part of each CDR3. A D gene is named only where the DNA matches it firmly. The size entry is marked missing in some rows and otherwise reads once, few, many or a size class.

j_gene | v_gene | abundance | d_gene | len | CDR3aa | CDR3nt
TRBJ2-7 | TRBV14 | many | TRBD1 | 13 | CASSPGQAYEQYF | TGTGCCAGCAGCCCCGGACAGGCCTACGAGCAGTACTTC
TRBJ2-2 | TRBV4-2 | - | - | 15 | CASSQGGLNTGELFF | TGTGCCAGCAGCCAAGGAGGACTAAACACCGGGGAGCTGTTTTTT
TRBJ2-7 | TRBV7-2 | many | - | 13 | CASSRSAGMEQYF | TGTGCCAGCAGCCGCTCGGCAGGAATGGAGCAGTACTTC
TRBJ2-5 | TRBV7-8 | - | - | 12 | CASSLTSETQYF | TGTGCCAGCAGCTTAACATCTGAGACCCAGTACTTC
TRBJ2-4 | TRBV5-1 | - | - | 13 | CASSLGPSNSQYF | TGCGCCAGCAGCTTGGGACCCTCAAACAGTCAGTACTTC
TRBJ2-5 | TRBV6-1 | - | TRBD1 | 15 | CASRPRDSDWETQYF | TGTGCCAGCAGACCCCGGGACAGCGATTGGGAGACCCAGTACTTC
TRBJ1-4 | TRBV6-5 | - | - | 15 | CASSYSGTVGEKLFF | TGTGCCAGCAGTTACTCGGGAACGGTTGGTGAAAAACTGTTTTTT
TRBJ1-5 | TRBV7-9 | - | - | 13 | CASSLGQNQPQHF | TGTGCCAGCAGCTTGGGTCAAAATCAGCCCCAGCATTTT
TRBJ2-2 | TRBV6-6 | few | - | 14 | CASRPGESTGELFF | TGTGCCAGCAGACCAGGGGAGAGCACCGGGGAGCTGTTTTTT
TRBJ2-1 | TRBV28 | few | - | 17 | CASSLLVPRDGEREQFF | TGTGCCAGCAGTTTATTAGTCCCCCGGGACGGAGAGCGTGAGCAGTTCTTC
TRBJ1-1 | TRBV7-9 | few | - | 14 | CASSLESGGTEAFF | TGTGCCAGCAGCTTAGAGTCGGGGGGGACTGAAGCTTTCTTT
TRBJ2-7 | TRBV9 | - | TRBD2 | 15 | CASSISGTSGGEQYF | TGTGCCAGCAGCATCTCCGGGACTAGCGGGGGCGAGCAGTACTTC
TRBJ1-5 | TRBV12-3/TRBV12-4 | - | - | 14 | CASSSGESNQPQHF | TGTGCCAGCAGCTCAGGGGAAAGCAATCAGCCCCAGCATTTT
TRBJ2-7 | TRBV20-1 | few | TRBD1 | 15 | CSARDFGQGGHEQYF | TGCAGTGCTAGAGATTTCGGACAGGGGGGCCACGAGCAGTACTTC
TRBJ2-3 | TRBV27 | few | - | 13 | CASSPVSTDTQYF | TGTGCCAGCAGCCCAGTTAGCACAGATACGCAGTATTTT
TRBJ1-2 | TRBV7-8 | many | - | 16 | CASSPQGQNAGYGYTF | TGTGCCAGCAGCCCGCAGGGCCAAAATGCGGGCTATGGCTACACCTTC
TRBJ1-2 | TRBV25-1 | few | - | 12 | CASLGDDYGYTF | TGTGCCAGCCTAGGAGATGACTATGGCTACACCTTC
TRBJ2-5 | TRBV7-2 | many | - | 14 | CASSFLGFEETQYF | TGTGCCAGCAGCTTCTTGGGATTCGAAGAGACCCAGTACTTC
TRBJ2-7 | TRBV6-2/TRBV6-3 | - | - | 15 | CASSYGWGSSYEQYF | TGTGCCAGCAGTTACGGTTGGGGTAGCTCCTACGAGCAGTACTTC
TRBJ2-7 | TRBV10-3 | - | TRBD2 | 16 | CAISESASGGTYEQYF | TGTGCCATCAGTGAGTCGGCTAGCGGGGGTACCTACGAGCAGTACTTC
TRBJ2-7 | TRBV7-8 | few | TRBD1 | 15 | CASSFRQGQSYEQYF | TGTGCCAGCAGCTTCCGCCAGGGACAGTCCTACGAGCAGTACTTC
TRBJ2-5 | TRBV7-6 | - | TRBD2 | 17 | CASSLALSGTRGETQYF | TGTGCCAGCAGCTTAGCTTTATCCGGGACTAGGGGGGAGACCCAGTACTTC
TRBJ2-1 | TRBV7-2 | few | - | 15 | CASSRTGSVYNEQFF | TGTGCCAGCAGTCGGACTGGATCGGTTTACAATGAGCAGTTCTTC
TRBJ1-2 | TRBV6-2/TRBV6-3 | - | - | 13 | CASSYSRLRGYTF | TGTGCCAGCAGTTACTCTCGCCTCCGCGGCTACACCTTC
TRBJ2-5 | TRBV20-1 | - | - | 16 | CSAIPGGQYKPETQYF | TGCAGTGCTATCCCCGGTGGACAGTATAAGCCGGAGACCCAGTACTTC
TRBJ2-2 | TRBV7-9 | few | - | 16 | CASSPPKTLNTGELFF | TGTGCCAGCAGCCCTCCGAAGACCCTGAACACCGGGGAGCTGTTTTTT
TRBJ2-7 | TRBV6-2/TRBV6-3 | few | - | 14 | CASSYVWEQYEQYF | TGTGCCAGCAGTTACGTGTGGGAGCAATACGAGCAGTACTTC
TRBJ2-1 | TRBV3-1 | - | - | 18 | CASSQEMDFGVNYNEQFF | TGTGCCAGCAGCCAAGAGATGGACTTTGGGGTTAACTACAATGAGCAGTTCTTC
TRBJ1-6 | TRBV7-2 | - | TRBD1 | 16 | CASSRGEGALNSPLHF | TGTGCCAGCAGCCGGGGGGAGGGGGCTCTTAATTCACCCCTCCACTTT
TRBJ2-1 | TRBV11-2 | - | - | 13 | CATADPAYNEQFF | TGTGCCACCGCCGACCCTGCCTACAATGAGCAGTTCTTC
TRBJ1-1 | TRBV12-3/TRBV12-4 | few | - | 15 | CASSLASRGDTEAFF | TGTGCCAGCAGTTTGGCCTCCAGGGGTGACACTGAAGCTTTCTTT
TRBJ2-1 | TRBV19 | few | - | 16 | CASSIVGLSSYNEQFF | TGTGCCAGTAGTATAGTAGGTCTCAGCTCCTACAATGAGCAGTTCTTC
TRBJ2-5 | TRBV7-2 | many | - | 16 | CASSLGVTLGQETQYF | TGTGCCAGCAGCTTGGGGGTGACACTAGGCCAAGAGACCCAGTACTTC
TRBJ2-7 | TRBV7-8 | - | - | 15 | CASSLEAALAYEQYF | TGTGCCAGCAGCTTAGAGGCAGCGCTGGCCTACGAGCAGTACTTC
TRBJ2-1 | TRBV6-5 | - | TRBD1 | 15 | CASSYSRTGWNEQFF | TGTGCCAGCAGTTACTCGAGGACAGGGTGGAATGAGCAGTTCTTC
TRBJ2-3 | TRBV7-2 | - | TRBD2 | 16 | CASSLEGGLARDTQYF | TGTGCCAGCAGCTTAGAGGGGGGACTAGCCCGGGATACGCAGTATTTT
TRBJ2-3 | TRBV28 | few | - | 11 | CASSRLNTQYF | TGTGCCAGCAGTCGCTTAAATACGCAGTATTTT
TRBJ2-1 | TRBV5-6 | few | - | 15 | CASSGTWGSYNEQFF | TGTGCCAGCAGCGGGACTTGGGGCTCCTACAATGAGCAGTTCTTC
TRBJ1-1 | TRBV11-1 | - | - | 14 | CASSLWDPNTEAFF | TGTGCCAGCAGCTTATGGGACCCAAACACTGAAGCTTTCTTT
TRBJ2-1 | TRBV28 | - | TRBD2 | 18 | CASSAGTSGRGPYNEQFF | TGTGCCAGCAGCGCCGGGACTAGCGGGAGAGGCCCCTACAATGAGCAGTTCTTC
TRBJ2-1 | TRBV27 | few | TRBD1 | 15 | CASSPRDSDYNEQFF | TGTGCCAGCAGTCCCCGGGACAGCGACTACAATGAGCAGTTCTTC
TRBJ2-7 | TRBV10-3 | - | TRBD1 | 13 | CASGTGVSYEQYF | TGTGCCAGCGGGACAGGGGTTAGCTACGAGCAGTACTTC
TRBJ1-1 | TRBV12-2 | - | - | 13 | CASTKEADAEAFF | TGTGCCAGCACCAAGGAGGCAGACGCTGAAGCTTTCTTT
TRBJ2-5 | TRBV10-3 | few | TRBD1 | 16 | CAIGTGGVEYQETQYF | TGTGCCATCGGAACAGGGGGCGTAGAGTACCAAGAGACCCAGTACTTC
TRBJ2-6 | TRBV7-9 | few | - | 14 | CASSFDSGANVLTF | TGTGCCAGCAGCTTTGACTCTGGGGCCAACGTCCTGACTTTC
TRBJ2-2 | TRBV4-3 | few | - | 18 | CASSHPMGWETDTGELFF | TGCGCCAGCAGCCACCCCATGGGATGGGAGACGGACACCGGGGAGCTGTTTTTT
TRBJ2-5 | TRBV5-5 | few | - | 14 | CASSSGVRQETQYF | TGTGCCAGCAGCTCAGGGGTGCGCCAAGAGACCCAGTACTTC
TRBJ2-7 | TRBV7-2 | many | TRBD2 | 15 | CASSKAGGLSYEQYF | TGTGCCAGCAGCAAAGCGGGGGGACTCTCCTACGAGCAGTACTTC
TRBJ2-1 | TRBV6-2/TRBV6-3 | few | - | 14 | CASRLSGGRNEQFF | TGTGCCAGCAGACTCTCGGGGGGCAGGAATGAGCAGTTCTTC
TRBJ2-3 | TRBV7-3 | - | TRBD2 | 15 | CASSSGGGRTDTQYF | TGTGCCAGCAGCTCCGGCGGGGGGCGGACAGATACGCAGTATTTT
TRBJ2-7 | TRBV29-1 | - | - | 11 | CSSGTSYEQYF | TGCAGCTCCGGGACGTCCTACGAGCAGTACTTC
TRBJ1-3 | TRBV7-2 | - | - | 12 | CASTSYGNTIYF | TGTGCCAGCACCTCGTACGGAAACACCATATATTTT